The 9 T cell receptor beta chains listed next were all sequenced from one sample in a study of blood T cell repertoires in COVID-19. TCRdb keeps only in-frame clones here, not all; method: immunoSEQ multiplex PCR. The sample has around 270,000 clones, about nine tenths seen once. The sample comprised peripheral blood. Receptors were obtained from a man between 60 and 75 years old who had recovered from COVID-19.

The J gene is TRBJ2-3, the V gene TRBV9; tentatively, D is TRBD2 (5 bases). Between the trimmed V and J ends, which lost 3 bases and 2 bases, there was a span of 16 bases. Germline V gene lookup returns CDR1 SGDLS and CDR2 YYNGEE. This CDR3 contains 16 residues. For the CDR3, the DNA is TGTGCCAGCAGCGGACGGGGTAACCCTGACACAGATACGCAGTATTTT. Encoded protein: CASSGRGNPDTDTQYF.

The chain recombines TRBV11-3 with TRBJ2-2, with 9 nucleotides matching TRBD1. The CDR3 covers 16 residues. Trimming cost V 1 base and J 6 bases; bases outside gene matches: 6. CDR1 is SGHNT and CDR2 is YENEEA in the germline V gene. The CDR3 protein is CASSLGMTGGSGELFF. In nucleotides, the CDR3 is TGTGCCAGCAGCTTAGGAATGACAGGGGGTTCCGGGGAGCTGTTTTTT.

The CDR3 here is CASSLLGPPNTEAFF. In DNA, the CDR3 is TGCGCCAGCAGCTTGTTGGGGCCCCCGAACACTGAAGCTTTCTTT. The chain has TRBV5-1 and TRBJ1-1; D possibly corresponds to TRBD1 (5 bases). V gave up 1 base and J gave up 1 base, with 11 bases separating them. Germline V gene data show CDR1 as SGHRS and CDR2 as YFSETQ. The CDR3 length is 15 residues.

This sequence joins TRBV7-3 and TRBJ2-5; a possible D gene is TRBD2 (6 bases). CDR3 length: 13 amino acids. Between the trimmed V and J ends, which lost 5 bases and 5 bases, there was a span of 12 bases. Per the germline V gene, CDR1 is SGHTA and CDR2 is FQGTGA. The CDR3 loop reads CASSRGGDETQYF. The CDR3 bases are TGTGCCAGCAGCCGCGGCGGGGATGAGACCCAGTACTTC.

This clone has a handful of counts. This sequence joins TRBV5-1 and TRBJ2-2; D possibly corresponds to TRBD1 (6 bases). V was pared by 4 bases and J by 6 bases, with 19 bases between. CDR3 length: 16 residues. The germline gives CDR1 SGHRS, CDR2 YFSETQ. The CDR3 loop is CASSPSARSGAGELFF. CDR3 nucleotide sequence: TGCGCCAGCAGCCCCTCGGCCCGGTCAGGGGCCGGGGAGCTGTTTTTT.

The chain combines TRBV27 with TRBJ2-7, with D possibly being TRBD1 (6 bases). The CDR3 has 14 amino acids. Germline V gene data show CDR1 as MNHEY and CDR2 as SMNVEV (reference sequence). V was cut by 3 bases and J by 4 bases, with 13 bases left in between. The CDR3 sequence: CASSLGTGRYEQYF. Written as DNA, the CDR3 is TGTGCCAGCAGTTTGGGTACAGGGCGGTACGAGCAGTACTTC.

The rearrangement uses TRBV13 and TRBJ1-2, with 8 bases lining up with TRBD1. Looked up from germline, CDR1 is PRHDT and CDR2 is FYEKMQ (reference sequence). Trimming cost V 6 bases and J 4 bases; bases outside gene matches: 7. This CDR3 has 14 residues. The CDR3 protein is CASSRGQATYGYTF. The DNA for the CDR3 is TGTGCCAGCAGTAGGGGACAGGCAACCTATGGCTACACCTTC.

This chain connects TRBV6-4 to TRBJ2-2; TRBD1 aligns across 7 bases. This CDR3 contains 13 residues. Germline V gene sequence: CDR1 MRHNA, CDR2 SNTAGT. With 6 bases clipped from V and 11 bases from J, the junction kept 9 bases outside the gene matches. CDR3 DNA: TGTGCCAGCAGCCTAGCCGGGACAGAAGAGCTGTTTTTT. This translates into CASSLAGTEELFF.

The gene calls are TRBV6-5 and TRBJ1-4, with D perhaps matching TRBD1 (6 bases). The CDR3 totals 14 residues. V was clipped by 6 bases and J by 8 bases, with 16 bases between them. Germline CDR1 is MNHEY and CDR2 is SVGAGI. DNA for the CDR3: TGTGCCAGCAGCCTCCGGGACAAGTTAGAAAAACTGTTTTTT. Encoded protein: CASSLRDKLEKLFF.